One T cell receptor beta chain is described in this entry. Sample treatment: 19 received Ad26.COV2.S at low or high dose, single or two shots; 5 received placebo; per-sample allocation not given. At day 63 after the first vaccine or placebo injection, samples were drawn. As its vector, the vaccine had Ad26, which expressed Wuhan-strain SARS-CoV-2 spike. Assay used: immunoSEQ multiplex PCR; TCRdb lists only in-frame clones, some missing. The sample has around 450,000 clones, 88% seen once; the top ten hold approximately 4%. CDR3 length equals 17 residues. Germline CDR1 and CDR2: SGDLS and YYNGEE. V lost 2 bases and J lost 6; bases outside the gene matches: 12. The sample is drawn from a study of Ad26.COV2.S vaccination and SARS-CoV-2 variants. Study summary: Donor was one of the participants in the Ad26.COV2.S arm of the COV1001 trial.

V and J are TRBV9 and TRBJ2-1, with TRBD2 matching 9 bases. The material was peripheral blood, obtained in a trial of Ad26.COV2.S vaccine versus placebo. The receptor's source is a person between 18 and 65 years old who received the Ad26.COV2.S COVID-19 vaccine or a placebo. Written as DNA, the CDR3 is TGTGCCAGCAGCGTGCTAGCGGGGACCTCAAATGCCAATGAGCAGTTCTTC. The encoded protein is CASSVLAGTSNANEQFF.